This entry concerns a single T cell receptor beta chain. Its specificity is not known. CD45RO/CCR7/CD25/CD127/CD95/CD27 separated CD4+ naive, central memory, regulatory and stem cell-like memory cells by sorting. The authors reverse transcribed all of the isolated RNA, so sequencing captured expressed TCRB transcripts. Here immunoSEQ multiplex PCR was the method, and the copy in TCRdb shows in-frame clones only, minus some. The table includes 240,000 or so clones, about 63% detected once. The data originate from a study of beta chain features in type 1 diabetes. The study, taken as a whole, reports: PCR might preferentially amplify shorter templates, equally in patients and controls.

After removal of 4 bases from V and 1 base from J, the junction contained 6 bases not matched to a gene. The CDR3 is 16 residues long. Germline loops: CDR1 SGHNT, CDR2 YYREEE (reference sequence). The chain carries TRBV5-4 and TRBJ2-4; the match to TRBD2 covers 9 bases. The sequence came from a young man in good health. Sequencing used naive CD4+ T cells from blood. This CDR3 is CASSLPLAGAKNIQYF. The CDR3 nucleotides are TGTGCCAGCAGCCTACCCCTAGCGGGGGCCAAAAACATTCAGTACTTC. The entire variable domain, with the rest obtained from reference TRBV5-4 and TRBJ2-4, is as follows: ETGVTQSPTHLIKTRGQQVTLRCSSQSGHNTVSWYQQALGQGPQFIFQYYREEENGRGNFPPRFSGLQFPNYSSELNVNALELDDSALYLCASSLPLAGAKNIQYFGAGTRLSVL.